The 27 T cell receptor beta chains in this list originate from one sample, sequenced in a study of blood T cell repertoires in COVID-19. Libraries were prepared by immunoSEQ multiplex PCR; TCRdb keeps only in-frame clonotypes and omits some of them. The repertoire holds 300,000 to 450,000 clones, with about 87% as singletons. Sequencing was carried out using PBMCs or T cells enriched from blood (not recorded which). The receptors stem from a man aged 25-40 years who had recovered from COVID-19.

The chain joins TRBV5-6 to TRBJ2-7, with D perhaps matching TRBD1 (5 bases). CDR1 is SGHDT, CDR2 YYEEEE, per germline. V was clipped by 2 bases and J by 1 base, with 13 bases between them. CDR3 size: 15 residues. The CDR3 loop is CASSFRQGMSYEQYF. The CDR3 DNA reads as TGTGCCAGCAGCTTTCGCCAGGGTATGTCCTACGAGCAGTACTTC. The full variable domain, in which reference TRBV5-6 and TRBJ2-7 provide the parts outside the CDR3, is DAGVTQSPTHLIKTRGQQVTLRCSPKSGHDTVSWYQQALGQGPQFIFQYYEEEERQRGNFPDRFSGHQFPNYSSELNVNALLLGDSALYLCASSFRQGMSYEQYFGPGTRLTVT.

This clone showed up just a few times. V is TRBV30 and J is TRBJ2-7, with D maybe TRBD2 (7 bases). Germline V gives CDR1 GTSNPN, CDR2 SVGIG (reference sequence). The CDR3 is 14 residues long. V lost 1 base, J lost 8 bases, and 18 bases lay in between. The CDR3 loop reads CAWSDLGRGLKQYF. The CDR3 region has the DNA TGTGCCTGGAGTGACCTCGGGCGGGGGCTGAAGCAGTACTTC.

This clone came up once. This chain connects TRBV19 to TRBJ2-1; 7 bases align to TRBD1. The J segment lost 6 bases and the V segment lost 10 bases, leaving 21 bases of the junction unmatched. This CDR3 region has 17 residues. Germline V gene sequence: CDR1 LNHDA, CDR2 SQIVND (reference sequence). For the CDR3, the DNA is TGTGCCACCGGTGCCATTCGACAGGGTGGAGTCGGCAATGAGCAGTTCTTC. Amino acid sequence: CATGAIRQGGVGNEQFF.

This clone came up once. The V and J genes are TRBV2 and TRBJ2-5; D unclear. The germline gives CDR1 SNHLY, CDR2 FYNNEI. The V end was cut by 3 bases, the J end by 5 bases, with 7 bases between. The length of the CDR3 is 12 residues. The CDR3 DNA reads as TGTGCCAGCAGTGAGGTTCAGGAGACCCAGTACTTC. Translation: CASSEVQETQYF. Together with reference TRBV2 and TRBJ2-5, the CDR3 gives the full variable domain: EPEVTQTPSHQVTQMGQEVILRCVPISNHLYFYWYRQILGQKVEFLVSFYNNEISEKSEIFDDQFSVERPDGSNFTLKIRSTKLEDSAMYFCASSEVQETQYFGPGTRLLVL.

This clone was detected once. The rearrangement joins TRBV27 to TRBJ2-7, with TRBD1 identical over 9 bases. The junction had 11 bases not matched to a gene; V was cut back by 5 bases and J by 6 bases. The CDR3 has 15 amino acids. Germline V gene lookup returns CDR1 MNHEY and CDR2 SMNVEV (reference sequence). This CDR3 is CASSTTGQGRSEQYF. The CDR3 coding sequence is TGTGCCAGCAGTACAACGGGACAGGGTAGGAGCGAGCAGTACTTC.

V gene TRBV4-2 combines with J gene TRBJ2-7; D possibly corresponds to TRBD2 (6 bases). Germline V gives CDR1 LGHNA, CDR2 YNFKEQ. This CDR3 comprises 15 residues. V was pared by 1 base and J by 4 bases, with 14 bases between. CDR3 amino acids: CASSQAIGGSYEQYF. The CDR3, as DNA: TGTGCCAGCAGCCAAGCGATCGGGGGTTCTTACGAGCAGTACTTC.

The chain employs TRBV5-1 and TRBJ2-2, with 10 bases fitting TRBD2. The CDR3 totals 18 residues. Germline CDR1 SGHRS, CDR2 YFSETQ. The V segment lost 3 bases and the J segment 0 bases; nucleotides outside the gene matches: 8. The CDR3 coding sequence is TGCGCCAGCAGCTGGCGGACTAGCGGTGCTGCGAACACCGGGGAGCTGTTTTTT. It encodes CASSWRTSGAANTGELFF.

The chain combines TRBV5-1 with TRBJ2-2; possibly TRBD2 for D (6 bases). CDR1 is SGHRS and CDR2 is YFSETQ in the germline V gene. The CDR3 sequence is 16 residues long. The V and J ends lost 3 bases and 0 bases respectively, with 12 bases between them. The CDR3 DNA is TGCGCCAGCAGCTGGGAGGTTCAGTCGAACACCGGGGAGCTGTTTTTT. This sequence encodes CASSWEVQSNTGELFF.

This chain uses TRBV3-1 (or the pseudogene TRBV3-2) with TRBJ1-2; D is unclear. The CDR3 sequence is 10 residues long. Germline values: CDR1 LGHDT, CDR2 YNNKEL (reference sequence). Trimming cost V 10 bases and J 4 bases, with 7 bases left between them. This CDR3 is CATEPYGYTF. In nucleotides, the CDR3 is TGTGCCACCGAGCCCTATGGCTACACCTTC.

This chain joins TRBV30 and TRBJ2-3; D is undetermined. In germline, CDR1 is GTSNPN, CDR2 SVGIG (reference sequence). The CDR3 extends over 14 amino acids. V dropped 1 base and J dropped 2 bases, with 10 bases sitting between them. CDR3 nucleotides: TGTGCCTGGAGTGGTTCATCTAACACAGATACGCAGTATTTT. Amino acids: CAWSGSSNTDTQYF. The full variable domain, its missing parts supplied by reference TRBV30 and TRBJ2-3, is SQTIHQWPATLVQPVGSPLSLECTVEGTSNPNLYWYRQAAGRGLQLLFYSVGIGQISSEVPQNLSASRPQDRQFILSSKKLLLSDSGFYLCAWSGSSNTDTQYFGPGTRLTVL.

The rearrangement links TRBV10-2 to TRBJ1-2, with 9 nucleotides matching TRBD1. The junction had 13 bases not matched to a gene; V was cut back by 6 bases and J by 5 bases. In germline, CDR1 is WSHSY, CDR2 SAAADI. The CDR3 runs 16 residues. The CDR3 loop is CASREIRQGVEYGYTF. CDR3 DNA: TGCGCCAGCAGGGAAATAAGACAGGGGGTGGAGTATGGCTACACCTTC.

The J gene is TRBJ1-1, the V gene TRBV3-1 (or the pseudogene TRBV3-2); D is perhaps TRBD1 (6 bases). The germline gives CDR1 LGHDT, CDR2 YNNKEL (reference sequence). The length of the CDR3 is 16 residues. The V end lost 6 bases, the J end lost 1 base, and 18 bases lay between the germline ends. The CDR3 coding sequence is TGTGCCAGCAGGCCCGTGTGGGACAAAGAGAACACTGAAGCTTTCTTT. Protein sequence: CASRPVWDKENTEAFF.

In this sample, this clone turned up once. The chain employs TRBV5-8 and TRBJ2-3; 15 bases are shared with TRBD2. The V segment lost 9 bases and the J segment 3 bases; nucleotides outside the gene matches: 5. Germline CDR1 SGHTS, CDR2 YDEGEE. The CDR3 contains 15 residues. This CDR3 is CAIGLAGGHTDTQYF. DNA for the CDR3: TGTGCCATAGGACTAGCGGGGGGGCATACAGATACGCAGTATTTT.

The rearrangement uses TRBV10-3 and TRBJ1-5, with TRBD1 matching 9 bases. V lost 3 bases and J lost 1; bases outside the gene matches: 4. Germline V CDR1 and CDR2: ENHRY, SYGVKD. This CDR3 contains 16 residues. CDR3 protein: CAISDRDRVSNQPQHF. CDR3 sequence (DNA): TGTGCCATCAGTGACCGGGACAGGGTAAGCAATCAGCCCCAGCATTTT.

The rearrangement uses TRBV27 and TRBJ1-4; unclear D gene. Trimming shortened V by 3 bases and J by 2 bases, and 19 bases separated the two germline ends. The CDR3 is 18 residues long. Germline V gives CDR1 MNHEY, CDR2 SMNVEV (reference sequence). CDR3 amino acids: CASSLRPPSYGTNEKLFF. The CDR3 DNA sequence: TGTGCCAGCAGTTTGAGGCCCCCGAGTTATGGGACTAATGAAAAACTGTTTTTT.

This rearrangement joins TRBV6-4 to TRBJ1-4; TRBD1 is a possible D gene (5 bases). Trimming removed 10 bases from V and 7 bases from J, with 16 bases in between. Germline CDR1 is MRHNA and CDR2 is SNTAGT. The CDR3 is 13 amino acids. The CDR3 region has the DNA TGTGCCACCACGGGGGGTCTTGGTGAAAAACTGTTTTTT. It translates to CATTGGLGEKLFF.

This sequence joins TRBV28 and TRBJ1-3; TRBD1 matches at 8 bases. Unmatched junction bases numbered 7, after V lost 5 bases and J lost 4 bases. This CDR3 has 15 amino acids. The V gene's germline CDR1 is MDHEN and CDR2 SYDVKM. The CDR3 DNA is TGTGCCAGCAGTCCCCCGACAGGGGCCGGAAACACCATATATTTT. This sequence encodes CASSPPTGAGNTIYF.

V gene TRBV4-1 combines with J gene TRBJ1-2; 7 bases match TRBD1. V lost 2 bases and J lost 5; bases outside the gene matches: 8. Germline V gene sequence: CDR1 MGHRA, CDR2 YSYEKL. This CDR3 spans 15 amino acids. DNA for the CDR3: TGCGCCAGCAGCCAATCCGACAGGGTTTTTTATGGCTACACCTTC. Encoded protein: CASSQSDRVFYGYTF.

The chain is built from TRBV11-2 and TRBJ2-7; D ambiguous. The CDR3 covers 13 residues. The V end was cut by 5 bases, the J end by 5 bases, with 13 bases between. Germline V gene lookup returns CDR1 SGHAT and CDR2 FQNNGV. Written as DNA, the CDR3 is TGTGCCAGCAGCCGACATAAGGAAAACGAGCAGTACTTC. Its protein product is CASSRHKENEQYF.

The chain carries TRBV3-1 (or the pseudogene TRBV3-2) and TRBJ2-2; TRBD2 is a possible D gene (6 bases). Trimming stripped 4 bases from V and 5 bases from J, with 14 bases between. Germline V gene sequence: CDR1 LGHDT, CDR2 YNNKEL (reference sequence). The CDR3 is made up of 15 amino acids. CDR3 sequence: CASSPSQGGTGELFF. The CDR3 coding sequence is TGTGCCAGCAGCCCCTCCCAGGGAGGAACCGGGGAGCTGTTTTTT.

V usage is TRBV2 and J usage is TRBJ1-3; maybe TRBD1 (6 bases). The V end lost 2 bases, the J end lost 5 bases, and 10 bases lay between the germline ends. The CDR3 runs 14 residues. CDR1 is SNHLY and CDR2 is FYNNEI in the germline V gene. As DNA, the CDR3 is TGTGCCAGCAGTGAACAACAGGGCAGAAACACCATATATTTT. The encoded protein is CASSEQQGRNTIYF.

This chain uses TRBV2 with TRBJ1-1; 8 bases agree with TRBD1. The CDR3 sequence is 13 residues long. The junction had 5 bases not matched to a gene; V was cut back by 6 bases and J by 5 bases. Germline CDR1 and CDR2: SNHLY and FYNNEI. This CDR3 is CASSAGGSTEAFF. The DNA of the CDR3 is TGTGCCAGCAGCGCAGGGGGCTCGACTGAAGCTTTCTTT.

The CDR3 loop is CASSLGHGGSTLSYNEQFF. In DNA, the CDR3 is TGTGCCAGCAGCTTAGGTCACGGGGGTTCTACCCTCTCCTACAATGAGCAGTTCTTC. This chain links TRBV7-9 with TRBJ2-1; D may be TRBD2 (6 bases). The CDR3 has 19 residues. Trimming took 1 base from V and 0 from J, leaving 19 bases between them. Germline CDR1 and CDR2: SEHNR and FQNEAQ (reference sequence).

This clone was counted many times. This rearrangement joins TRBV9 to TRBJ2-1; 9 bases line up with TRBD2. Germline lookup yields CDR1 SGDLS and CDR2 YYNGEE. This CDR3 comprises 16 residues. V shed 3 bases, J shed 4 bases, and the junction held 8 bases outside the gene matches. DNA for the CDR3: TGTGCCAGCAGCGCAGCGGGACTAGCCGCGTACAATGAGCAGTTCTTC. Translating gives CASSAAGLAAYNEQFF.

The rearrangement joins TRBV7-9 to TRBJ1-2; D is possibly TRBD1 (5 bases). This CDR3 is 14 amino acids long. The germline V gene encodes CDR1 SEHNR and CDR2 FQNEAQ (reference sequence). Trimming cost V 5 bases and J 4 bases, with 14 bases left between them. CDR3: CASSDIRVGYGYTF. CDR3 DNA sequence: TGTGCCAGCAGCGACATCAGGGTTGGCTATGGCTACACCTTC.

This chain connects TRBV9 to TRBJ1-5, with D hard to call. The germline CDR1 and CDR2 sequences are SGDLS and YYNGEE. V shed 2 bases and J shed 0 bases, with 3 bases lying between them. The CDR3 extends over 13 amino acids. The CDR3 sequence is CASSVNSNQPQHF. The CDR3 DNA reads as TGTGCCAGCAGCGTTAATAGCAATCAGCCCCAGCATTTT. Drawing the rest from reference TRBV9 and TRBJ1-5, the complete variable domain is DSGVTQTPKHLITATGQRVTLRCSPRSGDLSVYWYQQSLDQGLQFLIQYYNGEERAKGNILERFSAQQFPDLHSELNLSSLELGDSALYFCASSVNSNQPQHFGDGTRLSIL.

V gene TRBV3-1 (or the pseudogene TRBV3-2) combines with J gene TRBJ1-1, with D tentatively TRBD1 (5 bases). The length of the CDR3 is 15 residues. CDR1 is LGHDT and CDR2 is YNNKEL in the germline V gene (reference sequence). The V gene lost 4 bases and the J gene lost 1 base, with 13 bases spanning the gap. The CDR3 spells CASSPLGLRNTEAFF. The DNA for the CDR3 is TGTGCCAGCAGCCCCCTGGGACTGAGGAACACTGAAGCTTTCTTT.